This T cell receptor (beta chain) emerged from a study of CD8+ T cells in alopecia areata. Germline values: CDR1 LNHNV, CDR2 YYDKDF (reference sequence). The CDR3 covers 13 residues. V was cut by 4 bases and J by 1 base, with 7 bases left in between. As the sequencing template, cDNA was produced by extracting RNA and reverse transcribing it. The method was immunoSEQ multiplex PCR; TCRdb's version includes in-frame clones alone and lacks a portion of them. This table holds some 130,000 clones, around 49% found once. The V and J genes are TRBV15 and TRBJ1-1; unclear D gene. The TCR sequence derives from a human donor with alopecia areata. The source material was CD8+ T cells sorted from blood, sampled at week 0. In DNA, the CDR3 is TGTGCCACCAGCATCTCCCCGAACACTGAAGCTTTCTTT. This sequence encodes CATSISPNTEAFF.